These 23 T cell receptor beta chains were sequenced from one sample in a study of identical twins. Each CDR3 protein gets one entry after TCRdb re-called the 5' RACE reads with MiXCR. The sample contains around 690,000 distinct CDR3 sequences, around 20% of which appear only once. This sample also belongs to another study, concerning T cells expressing NK-cell markers.

Sequenced material: PBMCs. These receptor sequences come from a woman under 30 in good health.

In this sample, this clonotype turned up many times. Written as DNA, the CDR3 is TGCAGTGCTGCCAGCGGCAACTACAATGAGCAGTTCTTC. It translates to CSAASGNYNEQFF. This chain uses TRBV20-1 with TRBJ2-1; D perhaps matches TRBD2 (5 bases). Trimming took off 5 bases at V and 3 bases at J, with 11 bases between the two ends. The CDR3 covers 13 residues. Germline V gene sequence: CDR1 DFQATT, CDR2 SNEGSKA (reference sequence).

V gene TRBV5-1 combines with J gene TRBJ2-7, with a possible D match to TRBD2 (5 bases). Deletions cut 0 bases from V and 3 bases from J, with 22 bases between. The length of the CDR3 is 18 residues. CDR1 is SGHRS, CDR2 YFSETQ, per germline. In DNA, the CDR3 is TGCGCCAGCAGCTTGGCCCCTGCGCGGACCGAGGGTAGCTACGAGCAGTACTTC. Protein product: CASSLAPARTEGSYEQYF.

In this sample, this clonotype turned up a few times. The V and J genes are TRBV5-6 and TRBJ2-7, with a possible D match to TRBD1 (6 bases). Trimming left V 2 bases short and J 4 bases short, with 13 bases between. CDR1 SGHDT and CDR2 YYEEEE come from the germline V gene. CDR3 length: 14 amino acids. DNA for the CDR3: TGTGCCAGCAGCTTAGCACAGGGTATATACGAGCAGTACTTC. Protein: CASSLAQGIYEQYF. The variable domain in full, with the rest retrieved from reference TRBV5-6 and TRBJ2-7, is DAGVTQSPTHLIKTRGQQVTLRCSPKSGHDTVSWYQQALGQGPQFIFQYYEEEERQRGNFPDRFSGHQFPNYSSELNVNALLLGDSALYLCASSLAQGIYEQYFGPGTRLTVT.

This clonotype was counted between two and nine times. The chain joins TRBV20-1 to TRBJ1-2; 7 nucleotides agree with TRBD1. With V trimmed by 4 bases and J by 3 bases, 17 bases remained unmatched. The CDR3 loop spans 17 amino acids. Germline V lookup: CDR1 DFQATT, CDR2 SNEGSKA (reference sequence). CDR3 in amino acids: CSAIRMGAGGLYYGYTF. The CDR3 coding sequence is TGCAGTGCTATCCGGATGGGGGCAGGGGGACTTTACTATGGCTACACCTTC.

The chain links TRBV12-3 or TRBV12-4 to TRBJ2-5, with D tentatively TRBD1 (5 bases). V lost 1 base and J 11 bases, leaving 11 bases between the germline ends. CDR3 size: 12 residues. The CDR3 spells CASSLGTPPQYF. CDR3 in DNA: TGTGCCAGCAGTTTAGGGACACCTCCTCAGTACTTC.

V and J are TRBV20-1 and TRBJ1-4; D is possibly TRBD1 (5 bases). The CDR3 consists of 13 residues. Trimming pared 7 bases from V and 6 bases from J, leaving 15 bases between. CDR1 is DFQATT and CDR2 is SNEGSKA in the germline V gene (reference sequence). DNA for the CDR3: TGCAGTGTAAAGGGGACGCCGGATGAAAAACTGTTTTTT. Amino acids: CSVKGTPDEKLFF.

This clonotype was found a few times. This chain connects TRBV12-3 or TRBV12-4 to TRBJ2-7; 12 nucleotides align to TRBD2. The CDR3 runs to 15 residues. V shed 6 bases and J 0 bases; nucleotides not matched to a gene: 3. The CDR3 DNA sequence: TGTGCCAGCAGATTGACTAGCGGGAGCTCCTACGAGCAGTACTTC. Translated: CASRLTSGSSYEQYF.

This clonotype turned up a few times. The chain carries TRBV12-3 or TRBV12-4 and TRBJ1-6; D might be TRBD1 (5 bases). V was clipped by 11 bases and J by 7 bases, with 15 bases between them. The CDR3 is made up of 13 amino acids. CDR3 loop: CACSGAWNSPLHF. Here the CDR3 DNA reads TGTGCCTGTTCTGGGGCATGGAATTCACCCCTCCACTTT.

This clonotype was counted only a few times. CDR3 nucleotide sequence: TGTGCCATCAGTGCCCTCCCAGGGAGGAACACTGAAGCTTTCTTT. Protein sequence: CAISALPGRNTEAFF. The chain has TRBV10-3 and TRBJ1-1; D may be TRBD1 (5 bases). With 4 bases removed from V and 1 base from J, the gap between germline ends came to 13 bases. The germline V gene encodes CDR1 ENHRY and CDR2 SYGVKD. CDR3 length equals 15 residues.

There are a few counts of this clonotype. CDR3 loop: CASSRDPGQGTGYTF. The DNA of the CDR3 is TGCGCCAGCAGTCGAGATCCCGGGCAGGGGACTGGCTACACCTTC. The chain is built from TRBV5-1 and TRBJ1-2; a weak D match, TRBD1 (6 bases). The V end was cut by 5 bases, the J end by 7 bases, with 21 bases between. CDR1 and CDR2 from the germline V gene are SGHRS and YFSETQ. The CDR3 extends over 15 amino acids.

J is TRBJ1-2 and V is TRBV6-1; the D is unclear. In germline, CDR1 is MNHNS, CDR2 SASEGT. The CDR3 contains 13 residues. V was cut by 3 bases and J by 3 bases, with 8 bases left in between. The CDR3 DNA reads TGTGCCAGCAGTGACCCGGACGACTATGGCTACACCTTC. This codes for CASSDPDDYGYTF.

This chain uses TRBV5-5 with TRBJ2-5, with 12 bases fitting TRBD2. Germline values: CDR1 SGHKS, CDR2 YYEKEE (reference sequence). This CDR3 contains 17 residues. V gave up 4 bases and J gave up 1 base; unmatched junction bases: 8. The CDR3 loop reads CASSRTPTSGGQETQYF. In DNA form, the CDR3 reads TGTGCCAGCAGCCGCACCCCGACTAGCGGGGGCCAAGAGACCCAGTACTTC.

The V and J genes are TRBV12-3 or TRBV12-4 and TRBJ1-5; a weak D match, TRBD1 (5 bases). V was trimmed by 2 bases and J by 0 bases, leaving 11 bases between them. The CDR3 spans 16 residues. The CDR3 DNA is TGTGCCAGCAGTTTAAAGGGACTTTATAGCAATCAGCCCCAGCATTTT. It encodes CASSLKGLYSNQPQHF.

The chain recombines TRBV6-5 with TRBJ1-5; 8 nucleotides line up with TRBD1. Germline CDR1 reads MNHEY; CDR2 reads SVGAGI. The length of the CDR3 is 15 residues. V shed 4 bases and J 2 bases; nucleotides not matched to a gene: 4. CDR3 region: CASSSGTGRNQPQHF. CDR3 sequence (DNA): TGTGCCAGCAGTTCAGGGACAGGACGCAATCAGCCCCAGCATTTT.

CDR3: CASRQGPNEKLFF. The DNA for the CDR3 is TGTGCCAGCAGGCAGGGGCCTAATGAAAAACTGTTTTTT. The chain has TRBV7-2 and TRBJ1-4; TRBD1 might be the D (6 bases). The V and J ends lost 6 bases and 3 bases respectively, with 8 bases between them. CDR3 length: 13 residues. Per germline, CDR1 SGHTA and CDR2 FQGNSA.

The J gene is TRBJ2-7, the V gene TRBV6-2 or TRBV6-3, with 7 bases matching TRBD1. This CDR3 region has 19 residues. Germline loops: CDR1 MNHEY, CDR2 SVGEGT. V shed 6 bases, J shed 2 bases, and the junction held 22 bases outside the gene matches. CDR3 region: CASSLSTFPGTASPYEQYF. DNA of the CDR3: TGTGCCAGCAGCCTGTCGACTTTTCCCGGGACAGCCTCACCCTACGAGCAGTACTTC.

The rearrangement joins TRBV20-1 to TRBJ2-5; D is unresolved. This CDR3 comprises 11 residues. V shed 4 bases and J shed 4 bases, with 7 bases lying between them. Germline V CDR1 and CDR2: DFQATT, SNEGSKA (reference sequence). The CDR3 coding sequence is TGCAGTGCTATCGTGGGAGAGACCCAGTACTTC. Translation: CSAIVGETQYF.

This chain uses TRBV11-1 with TRBJ2-6; possibly TRBD2 for D (5 bases). The V and J ends lost 5 bases and 3 bases respectively, with 11 bases between them. Germline V gene lookup returns CDR1 SGHAT and CDR2 FQDESV (reference sequence). The CDR3 is 15 amino acids. CDR3 region: CASSQRDLGANVLTF. The CDR3 bases are TGTGCCAGCAGCCAACGGGATCTTGGGGCCAACGTCCTGACTTTC.

This CDR3 reads CASSRITVLEETQYF. In DNA, the CDR3 is TGTGCCAGCAGCCGAATCACGGTCTTGGAAGAGACCCAGTACTTC. The rearrangement uses TRBV11-1 and TRBJ2-5; no clear D. V was clipped by 5 bases and J by 3 bases, with 16 bases between them. The CDR3 totals 15 residues. Germline assignment: CDR1 SGHAT and CDR2 FQDESV (reference sequence).

For the CDR3, the DNA is TGCAGTGCGGAGACTAGCGGGAATACGCAGTATTTT. Translating gives CSAETSGNTQYF. The chain couples TRBV20-1 to TRBJ2-3, with 11 bases lining up with TRBD2. CDR1 and CDR2 (germline): DFQATT, SNEGSKA (reference sequence). J gave up 7 bases and V 6 bases, and 3 bases lay outside the gene matches. This CDR3 comprises 12 residues.

This clonotype was picked up a small number of times. The V and J genes are TRBV5-1 and TRBJ2-5, with TRBD1 matching 9 bases. The CDR3 is 15 residues long. Germline CDR1 reads SGHRS; CDR2 reads YFSETQ. The V gene end was trimmed by 4 bases and the J gene end by 5 bases; junction bases not matched to a gene: 9. CDR3 loop: CASSQDRGFRETQYF. The CDR3, as DNA: TGCGCCAGCAGCCAGGACAGGGGATTTCGGGAGACCCAGTACTTC.

This clonotype was counted only a few times. The chain carries TRBV6-2 or TRBV6-3 and TRBJ1-2; D is unresolved. Germline V gene sequence: CDR1 MNHEY, CDR2 SVGEGT. Between the trimmed V and J ends, which lost 6 bases and 4 bases, there was a span of 9 bases. The CDR3 spans 12 residues. CDR3 nucleotides: TGTGCCAGCAGAAGAACGTCCTATGGCTACACCTTC. As protein: CASRRTSYGYTF.

The chain recombines TRBV6-5 with TRBJ2-7, with D possibly being TRBD2 (6 bases). The V gene's germline CDR1 is MNHEY and CDR2 SVGAGI. Trimming pared 7 bases from V and 1 base from J, leaving 17 bases between. The CDR3 length is 15 residues. CDR3 residues: CASISQGGRSYEQYF. The CDR3 bases are TGTGCCAGCATTTCTCAGGGAGGTCGATCCTACGAGCAGTACTTC.